Listed below are T cell receptor beta chains from one sample, sequenced in a study of response to subunit inactivated influenza vaccine. TCRdb used MiXCR to reprocess the RT-PCR reads, holding one entry per CDR3 protein. The table has about 650,000 distinct CDR3 sequences, 12% to 15% seen once. The sequencing used PBMCs from blood, collected 14 to 15 days before vaccination. The receptors shown here come from a man aged 50-60 years who received an inactivated influenza vaccine. CDR3s leave out the opening cysteine and the closing phenylalanine or tryptophan. The D gene is left open where the match is weak.

TRBV5-1 TRBD1 ASSGGQGAYEQY
TRBV4-1 - ASRDTGRDEKLF
TRBV29-1 TRBD2 SVEDTSGRATDTQY
TRBV3-1 - ASSQELGNTEAF
TRBV27 - ASSLSYYQPQH
TRBV5-1 - ASSLVGGKGEKLF
TRBV29-1 - SVEVKGAGTEAF
TRBV20-1 - SARVLGGQETQY
TRBV6-5 TRBD2 ASSYGQRGSSDTQY
TRBV10-3 - AISESSSETQY
TRBV24-1 - ATSESTTLANTGELF
TRBV2 - ASSVDSYEQY
TRBV12-3/TRBV12-4 - ASSFAGSDTQY
TRBV29-1 - SVEVLEQY
TRBV11-1 TRBD1 ASSPGDRFYSGANVLT
TRBV20-1 TRBD2 SARSAGLAGVTDTQY
TRBV28 - ASSLSTSIYNEQF
TRBV5-1 TRBD1 ASSQPPTGGPGELF
TRBV7-9 - ASSLRVGTDTQY
TRBV10-3 TRBD1 AITGQGVYNEQF
TRBV4-3 - ASSQTMTTDTQY
TRBV15 TRBD2 ATSRGGGKTDTQY
TRBV5-1 - ASSLVVGTTGELF
TRBV9 TRBD2 ASSPQLAGGQGEQF
TRBV5-1 TRBD2 ASSLEASGGHNEQF
TRBV12-3/TRBV12-4 TRBD1 ASSLARGRDTQY
TRBV14 - ASSHLGGIYNEQF
TRBV7-3 - ASSLTSGPGELF
TRBV12-3/TRBV12-4 - ASSVLGTDTQY
TRBV6-5 - ASSYSPPVAGSTDTQY
TRBV3-1 - ASSQDLGASGTGELF
TRBV5-1 - ASSLVRDSYNEQF
TRBV7-2 TRBD2 ASSRGVVNTDTQY
TRBV9 TRBD1 ASSATVGTGGSDTQY
TRBV5-1 - ASTLGGVNEKLF
TRBV5-1 TRBD2 ASTRTSGRLETQY
TRBV2 - ASILIGEAF